What follows describes a single TCR beta chain. CDR3 length equals 16 residues. The V and J ends lost 2 bases and 0 bases respectively, with 13 bases between them. Germline V gene lookup returns CDR1 GTSNPN and CDR2 SVGIG (reference sequence). In the original processing: Amplified reference gene primers provided the basis for estimating nucleated cell counts. TCRdb keeps only in-frame clones here, not all; method: immunoSEQ multiplex PCR. The V and J calls and the clone size are those of that table, but D and trimming were determined from the DNA. The data hold about 170,000 clones, with 80% to 85% observed a single time. This sample is drawn from a study of blood T cell repertoires in COVID-19. As for the study in general: The study drew acute and convalescent COVID-19 samples from the United States, Italy and Spain. PBMCs, B-cell-depleted T cells, or T cells provided the cDNA or gDNA that made up the material.

Sequenced sample: peripheral blood. The rearrangement links TRBV30 to TRBJ1-4; the D gene is possibly TRBD1 (6 bases). This clonotype was obtained from a human donor with acute or convalescent COVID-19. The donor label of this sample is uncertain. Written as DNA, the CDR3 is TGTGCCTGGAGTCGCCCCTGGACAGCAACTAATGAAAAACTGTTTTTT. Translating gives CAWSRPWTATNEKLFF.